This paragraph reports one T cell receptor beta chain. The antigen is undetermined. One end of the junction does not line up with germline, which may come from a read error. The data originate from a study of graft-versus-host responses after intestinal transplantation. Per germline, CDR1 SSHAT and CDR2 FNYEAQ (reference sequence). The CDR3 totals 12 residues. Profiled with immunoSEQ multiplex PCR; TCRdb holds only in-frame clones, not every one. The sample carries about 120,000 clones, 90% to 95% recorded once. Whole-study findings and limits: The presence of high graft-versus-host to host-versus-graft clonal ratios in allografts characterized patients with graft-donor T cell macrochimerism.

Sample: unstimulated CD8+ T cells sorted from spleen or lymph node cells, taken before intestinal transplant. This sequence was found in a human donor who received an intestinal transplant. The chain couples TRBV7-7 to TRBJ2-2; D is uncertain. CDR3 DNA sequence: TGTGCTAGCAGTCCTGGGGCCGGGGAGCTGTTTTTT. Translating gives CASSPGAGELFF.